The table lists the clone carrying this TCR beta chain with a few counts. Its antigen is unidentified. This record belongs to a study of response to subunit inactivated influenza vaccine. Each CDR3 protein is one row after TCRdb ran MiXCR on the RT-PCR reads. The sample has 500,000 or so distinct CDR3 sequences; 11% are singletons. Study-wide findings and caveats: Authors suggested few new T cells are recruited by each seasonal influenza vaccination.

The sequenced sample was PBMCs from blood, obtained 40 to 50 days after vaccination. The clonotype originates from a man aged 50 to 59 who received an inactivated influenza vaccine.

The CDR3 here is CASSEDGLTEQYF. The CDR3 DNA follows: TGTGCCAGCAGTGAAGACGGGCTCACCGAGCAGTACTTC. The gene calls are TRBV6-1 and TRBJ2-7; unclear D gene. The ends were cut back, 1 base at V and 6 bases at J, with 10 bases in the middle. The CDR3 contains 13 residues. From germline, CDR1 is MNHNS and CDR2 SASEGT.